The present T cell receptor beta chain was sequenced within a study of shared T cell receptors in the human thymus. In germline, CDR1 is MDHEN, CDR2 SYDVKM. Trimming removed 6 bases from V and 5 bases from J; junction bases left unmatched: 3. CDR3 length: 14 residues. Libraries were prepared by immunoSEQ multiplex PCR; TCRdb keeps only in-frame clonotypes and omits some of them. The sample consists of 600,000 or so clones, more than 75% of them appearing once. These data also featured in a second study, about human thymus T cells. That source reports: The study used thymus tissue resected during corrective heart surgery.

The chain links TRBV28 to TRBJ2-7, with TRBD2 matching 14 bases. This receptor was obtained from a boy under two years old with a congenital heart defect. Sequenced: thymocytes. This chain's CDR3 is CASRGLAGVNEQYF. DNA of the CDR3: TGTGCCAGCAGGGGACTAGCGGGAGTGAACGAGCAGTACTTC.